The clone carrying this T cell receptor (beta chain) was recorded once. TCRdb keeps only in-frame clones here, not all; method: immunoSEQ multiplex PCR. This sample has roughly 260,000 clones, with 86% found just once. V was trimmed by 6 bases and J by 4 bases, leaving 19 bases between them. The germline CDR1 and CDR2 sequences are SGHAT and FQNNGV. The CDR3 contains 16 residues. These data originate in a study of blood T cell repertoires in COVID-19. As for the study in general: The origin of the acute and convalescent COVID-19 samples was the United States, Italy and Spain. T cells, B-cell-depleted T cells, or PBMCs supplied cDNA or gDNA.

The clonotype was recovered from a man aged 35-49 years who had recovered from COVID-19. Sequencing was carried out using peripheral blood. This chain uses TRBV11-2 with TRBJ1-3, with a possible D match to TRBD1 (6 bases). CDR3 region: CASRPVAGAEGNTIYF. The CDR3, as DNA: TGTGCCAGCAGACCCGTGGCGGGGGCAGAGGGAAACACCATATATTTT.